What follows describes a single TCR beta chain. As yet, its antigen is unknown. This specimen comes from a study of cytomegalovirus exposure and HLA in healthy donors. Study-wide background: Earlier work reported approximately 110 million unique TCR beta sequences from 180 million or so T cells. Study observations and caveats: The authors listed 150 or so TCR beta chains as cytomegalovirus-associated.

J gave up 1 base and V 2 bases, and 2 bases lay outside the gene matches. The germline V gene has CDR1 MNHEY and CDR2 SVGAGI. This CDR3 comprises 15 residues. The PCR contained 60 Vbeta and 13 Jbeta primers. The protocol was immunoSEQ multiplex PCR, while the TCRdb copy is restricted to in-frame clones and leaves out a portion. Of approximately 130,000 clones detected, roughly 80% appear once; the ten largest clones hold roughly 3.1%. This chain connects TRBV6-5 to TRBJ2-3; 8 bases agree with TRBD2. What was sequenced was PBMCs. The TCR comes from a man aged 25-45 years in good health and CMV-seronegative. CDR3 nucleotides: TGTGCCAGCAGTTACACGGGAGGGGGCACAGATACGCAGTATTTT. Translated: CASSYTGGGTDTQYF.